The clone carrying this T cell receptor (beta chain) was recorded at least ten times. Its antigen is unidentified. The CDR3 consists of 14 residues. Germline CDR1 MNHEY, CDR2 SVGAGI. The ends were cut back, 3 bases at V and 8 bases at J, with 16 bases in the middle. TCRdb analysed the 5' RACE reads with MiXCR anew, one entry per CDR3 protein. The sample lists around 150,000 distinct CDR3 sequences; about 7.3% were seen once. This specimen belongs to a study of CD8 T cells in ankylosing spondylitis. Study-wide results and caveats: Made up of about eight highly homologous variants, a TCR beta motif appeared characteristic of ankylosing spondylitis blood. Disease-linked clones proved CD8+ and comparatively uncommon in peripheral blood.

Source material: blood, either unsorted or a sorted T cell fraction (not recorded which). The sequence came from a female donor with ankylosing spondylitis or in good health (not recorded which). The chain couples TRBV6-5 to TRBJ1-2, with D unclear. CDR3 nucleotide sequence: TGTGCCAGCAGTTATACCCCCGAGGTCCAAGGCTACACCTTC. As protein: CASSYTPEVQGYTF.